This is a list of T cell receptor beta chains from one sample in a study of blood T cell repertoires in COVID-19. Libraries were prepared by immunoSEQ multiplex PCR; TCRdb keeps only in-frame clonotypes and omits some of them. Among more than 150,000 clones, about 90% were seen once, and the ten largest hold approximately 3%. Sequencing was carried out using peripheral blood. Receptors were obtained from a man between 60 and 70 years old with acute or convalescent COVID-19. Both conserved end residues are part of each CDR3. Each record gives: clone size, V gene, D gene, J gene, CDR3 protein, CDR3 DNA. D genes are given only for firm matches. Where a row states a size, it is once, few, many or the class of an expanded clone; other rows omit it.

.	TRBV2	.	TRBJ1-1	CASSEEGGRGTEAFF	TGTGCCAGCAGTGAAGAGGGTGGGAGGGGCACTGAAGCTTTCTTT
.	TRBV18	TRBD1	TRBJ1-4	CASRQGANEKLFF	TGTGCCAGTCGACAGGGGGCTAATGAAAAACTGTTTTTT
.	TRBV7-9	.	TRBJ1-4	CASSRGDRQGEKLFF	TGTGCCAGCAGCAGAGGGGACCGCCAGGGGGAAAAACTGTTTTTT
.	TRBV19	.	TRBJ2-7	CASSSHRDTEQYF	TGTGCCAGTAGTTCTCACCGGGACACCGAGCAGTACTTC
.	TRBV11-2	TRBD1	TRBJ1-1	CASSLRGPNTEAFF	TGTGCCAGCAGCTTAAGGGGGCCTAACACTGAAGCTTTCTTT
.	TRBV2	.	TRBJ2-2	CASSIRENTGELFF	TGTGCCAGCAGTATACGGGAAAACACCGGGGAGCTGTTTTTT
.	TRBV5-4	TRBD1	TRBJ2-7	CASSLFVGQGAREQYF	TGTGCCAGCAGCCTTTTCGTGGGACAGGGGGCGCGCGAGCAGTACTTC
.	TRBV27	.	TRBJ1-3	CASSLKPAASRVSGNTIYF	TGTGCCAGCAGTTTAAAGCCCGCAGCCTCCAGGGTAAGTGGAAACACCATATATTTT
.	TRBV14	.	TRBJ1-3	CASSPLQRVAGNTIYF	TGTGCCAGCAGCCCTCTACAGAGGGTGGCTGGAAACACCATATATTTT
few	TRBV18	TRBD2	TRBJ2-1	CASSPTGGLAGGGEQFF	TGTGCCAGCTCACCAACGGGAGGACTAGCGGGGGGAGGTGAGCAGTTCTTC
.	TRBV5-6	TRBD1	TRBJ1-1	CASSLVGRGLTEAFF	TGTGCCAGCAGCTTGGTAGGCAGGGGGCTCACTGAAGCTTTCTTT
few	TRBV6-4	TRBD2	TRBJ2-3	CASSGGATDTQYF	TGTGCCAGCAGCGGGGGGGCCACAGATACGCAGTATTTT
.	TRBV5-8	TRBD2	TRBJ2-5	CASRRRGGQETQYF	TGTGCCAGCAGAAGGCGGGGGGGCCAAGAGACCCAGTACTTC
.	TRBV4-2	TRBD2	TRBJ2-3	CASSRQTRLAGAADTQYF	TGTGCCAGCAGCCGACAGACTAGACTAGCGGGGGCCGCAGATACGCAGTATTTT
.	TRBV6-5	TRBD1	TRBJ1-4	CASSFMDRLNEKLFF	TGTGCCAGCAGTTTCATGGACAGGCTTAATGAAAAACTGTTTTTT
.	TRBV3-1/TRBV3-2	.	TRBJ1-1	CASSQSAANTEAFF	TGTGCCAGCAGCCAGTCGGCGGCAAACACTGAAGCTTTCTTT
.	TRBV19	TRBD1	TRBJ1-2	CASTRATGGGGYTF	TGTGCCAGTACTAGAGCTACAGGGGGCGGTGGCTACACCTTC
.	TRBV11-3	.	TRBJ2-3	CASSLGSAPDTQYF	TGTGCCAGCAGCTTAGGTAGCGCCCCGGATACGCAGTATTTT
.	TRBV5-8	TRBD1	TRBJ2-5	CASSWTGASQETQYF	TGTGCCAGCAGCTGGACAGGGGCCAGCCAAGAGACCCAGTACTTC
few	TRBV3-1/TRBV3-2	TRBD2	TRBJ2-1	CASSRGSSYNEQFF	TGTGCCAGCAGCCGCGGGAGCTCCTACAATGAGCAGTTCTTC
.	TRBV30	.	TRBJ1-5	CAWSVQGGNQPQHF	TGTGCCTGGAGTGTACAGGGTGGCAATCAGCCCCAGCATTTT
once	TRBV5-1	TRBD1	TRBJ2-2	CASKDRTVSTGELFF	TGCGCCAGCAAGGACAGGACCGTAAGCACCGGGGAGCTGTTTTTT
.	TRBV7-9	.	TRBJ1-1	CASSLGQGGRITEAFF	TGTGCCAGCAGCTTAGGGCAAGGGGGTAGGATCACTGAAGCTTTCTTT
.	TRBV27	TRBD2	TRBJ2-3	CASSLGGFDTQYF	TGTGCCAGCAGTTTGGGAGGGTTTGATACGCAGTATTTT
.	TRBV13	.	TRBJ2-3	CASSLSSLTDTQYF	TGTGCCAGCAGCCTCTCGTCCCTCACAGATACGCAGTATTTT
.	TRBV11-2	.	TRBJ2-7	CASSPPPIAYEQYF	TGTGCCAGCAGTCCACCCCCGATAGCTTACGAGCAGTACTTC
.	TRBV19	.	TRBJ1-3	CASSTARQFRSGNTIYF	TGTGCCAGTAGTACCGCCCGACAGTTTCGCTCTGGAAACACCATATATTTT
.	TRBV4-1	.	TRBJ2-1	CASSQEWVSAYNEQFF	TGCGCCAGCAGCCAAGAGTGGGTCAGCGCCTACAATGAGCAGTTCTTC
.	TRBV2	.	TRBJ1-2	CASTEQGSNYGYTF	TGTGCCAGCACAGAACAGGGATCTAACTATGGCTACACCTTC
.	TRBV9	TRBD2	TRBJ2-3	CASSVVAGASDTQYF	TGTGCCAGCAGCGTAGTAGCGGGGGCCTCAGATACGCAGTATTTT
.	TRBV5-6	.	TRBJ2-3	CASSPAPGVSSDTQYF	TGTGCCAGCAGCCCCGCGCCTGGCGTTAGCTCAGATACGCAGTATTTT
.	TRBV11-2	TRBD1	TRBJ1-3	CASSSRQGENTIYF	TGTGCCAGCAGCTCCCGGCAGGGGGAAAACACCATATATTTT
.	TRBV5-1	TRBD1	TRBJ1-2	CASSRSLSTGGSARTNYGYTF	TGCGCCAGCAGCCGCTCATTATCGACAGGGGGGAGTGCTCGTACTAACTATGGCTACACCTTC
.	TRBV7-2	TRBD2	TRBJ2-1	CASSLGGGGDNEQFF	TGTGCCAGCAGCTTAGGGGGGGGAGGGGACAATGAGCAGTTCTTC
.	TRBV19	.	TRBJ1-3	CASSIRRRTGNTIYF	TGTGCCAGTAGTATACGGCGGAGAACTGGAAACACCATATATTTT
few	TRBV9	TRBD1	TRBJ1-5	CASSGNTKGQDPYSNQPQHF	TGTGCCAGCAGCGGCAATACTAAAGGACAGGACCCTTATAGCAATCAGCCCCAGCATTTT
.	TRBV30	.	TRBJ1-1	CAWSEGQAQGAFF	TGTGCCTGGAGTGAGGGTCAGGCCCAGGGAGCTTTCTTT
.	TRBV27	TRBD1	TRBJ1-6	CASRLTGNNSPLHF	TGTGCCAGCAGGTTGACAGGGAATAATTCACCCCTCCACTTT
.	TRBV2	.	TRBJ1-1	CASSRREGLTEAFF	TGTGCCAGCAGCCGAAGGGAGGGTCTCACTGAAGCTTTCTTT
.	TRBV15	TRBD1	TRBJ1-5	CATSRQGANQPQHF	TGTGCCACCAGCCGACAGGGTGCGAATCAGCCCCAGCATTTT
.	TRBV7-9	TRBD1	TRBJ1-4	CASSLQGVREKLFF	TGTGCCAGCAGTTTACAGGGGGTGCGCGAAAAACTGTTTTTT
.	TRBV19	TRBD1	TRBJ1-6	CARGIGTAPISYNSPLHF	TGTGCCAGGGGGATCGGGACAGCACCTATCTCCTATAATTCACCCCTCCACTTT
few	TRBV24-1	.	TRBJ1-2	CATSDLPGGGGYTF	TGTGCCACCAGTGACCTCCCCGGGGGTGGTGGCTACACCTTC
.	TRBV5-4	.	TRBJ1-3	CASSLRGSGNTIYF	TGTGCCAGCAGCTTGAGAGGGTCTGGAAACACCATATATTTT
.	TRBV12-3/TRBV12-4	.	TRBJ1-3	CASTLVRNTIYF	TGTGCCAGCACCCTAGTCCGAAACACCATATATTTT
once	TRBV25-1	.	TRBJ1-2	CASSGLSRGYTF	TGTGCCAGCAGTGGGCTCTCGCGGGGCTACACCTTC
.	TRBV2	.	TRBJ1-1	CASSGTREGAFF	TGTGCCAGCAGTGGGACAAGAGAAGGAGCTTTCTTT
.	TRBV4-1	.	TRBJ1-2	CASSQVLSHNYGYTF	TGCGCCAGCAGCCAAGTCCTCAGTCATAACTATGGCTACACCTTC